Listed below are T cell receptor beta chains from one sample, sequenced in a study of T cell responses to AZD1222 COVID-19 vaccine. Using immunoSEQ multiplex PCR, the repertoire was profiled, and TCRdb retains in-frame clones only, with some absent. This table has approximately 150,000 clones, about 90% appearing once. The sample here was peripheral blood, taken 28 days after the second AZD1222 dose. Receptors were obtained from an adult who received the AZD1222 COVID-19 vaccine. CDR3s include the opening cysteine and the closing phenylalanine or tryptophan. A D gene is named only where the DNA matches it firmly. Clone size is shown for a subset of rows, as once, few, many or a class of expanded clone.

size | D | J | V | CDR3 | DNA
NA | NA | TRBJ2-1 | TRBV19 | CASSRLVPVNEQFF | TGTGCCAGTAGTAGGCTGGTCCCGGTTAATGAGCAGTTCTTC
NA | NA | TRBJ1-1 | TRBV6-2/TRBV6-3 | CASSYHQGQLNTEAFF | TGTGCCAGCAGTTACCACCAAGGGCAGCTGAACACTGAAGCTTTCTTT
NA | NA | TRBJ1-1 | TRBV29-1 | CSVTGFTRTEAFF | TGCAGCGTTACGGGATTTACTCGGACTGAAGCTTTCTTT
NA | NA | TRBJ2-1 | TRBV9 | CASSSGGTGFYNEQFF | TGTGCCAGCAGCAGTGGGGGCACCGGATTTTACAATGAGCAGTTCTTC
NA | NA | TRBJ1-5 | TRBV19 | CASSSFKAGGNQPQHF | TGTGCCAGTAGTTCTTTTAAGGCAGGGGGCAATCAGCCCCAGCATTTT
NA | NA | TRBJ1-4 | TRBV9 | CASSANSNSDEKLFF | TGTGCCAGCAGCGCAAACTCGAACTCGGATGAAAAACTGTTTTTT
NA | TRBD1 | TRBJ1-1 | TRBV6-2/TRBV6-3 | CASSTGTGIGEAFF | TGTGCCAGCAGTACGGGGACAGGGATTGGTGAAGCTTTCTTT
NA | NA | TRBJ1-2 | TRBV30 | CALHGIDYGYTF | TGTGCCTTGCATGGGATCGACTATGGCTACACCTTC
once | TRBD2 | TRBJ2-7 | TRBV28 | CASSLSGLATYEQYF | TGTGCCAGCAGTTTATCGGGACTAGCGACCTACGAGCAGTACTTC
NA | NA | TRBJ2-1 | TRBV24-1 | CATSDTGTDTRNEQFF | TGTGCCACCAGTGATACCGGGACTGATACCCGCAATGAGCAGTTCTTC
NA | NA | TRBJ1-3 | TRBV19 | CATNGAHRFGNTIYF | TGTGCCACCAACGGGGCACACCGTTTTGGAAACACCATATATTTT
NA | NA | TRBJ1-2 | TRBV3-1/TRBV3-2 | CASSQDFLYGYTF | TGTGCCAGCAGCCAAGATTTCCTCTATGGCTACACCTTC
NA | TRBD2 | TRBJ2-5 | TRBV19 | CASGLVGVTQYF | TGTGCCAGCGGACTAGTTGGGGTGACCCAGTACTTC
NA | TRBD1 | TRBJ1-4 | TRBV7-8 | CASSPAGTGYEKLFF | TGTGCCAGCAGCCCGGCCGGGACAGGGTATGAAAAACTGTTTTTT
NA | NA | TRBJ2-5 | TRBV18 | CASSPPTTQETQYF | TGTGCCAGCTCACCACCGACTACCCAAGAGACCCAGTACTTC
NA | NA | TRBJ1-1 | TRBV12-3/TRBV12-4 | CASSPGTGTEAFF | TGTGCCAGCAGCCCAGGGACGGGCACTGAAGCTTTCTTT
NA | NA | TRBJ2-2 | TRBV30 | CAWSFSGIGELFF | TGTGCCTGGAGTTTTAGCGGAATCGGGGAGCTGTTTTTT
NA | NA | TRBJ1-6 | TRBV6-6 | CASSWQPDNSPLHF | TGTGCCAGCAGCTGGCAACCCGATAATTCACCCCTCCACTTT
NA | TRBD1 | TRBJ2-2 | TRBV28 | CASSPPGQGVPGELFF | TGTGCCAGCAGTCCTCCGGGACAGGGAGTCCCCGGGGAGCTGTTTTTT
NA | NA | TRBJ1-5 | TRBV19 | CASSLTASNQPQHF | TGTGCCAGTTCTCTTACAGCTAGCAATCAGCCCCAGCATTTT
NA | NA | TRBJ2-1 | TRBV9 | CASSVEPPGDYNEQFF | TGTGCCAGCAGCGTAGAGCCACCGGGAGACTACAATGAGCAGTTCTTC
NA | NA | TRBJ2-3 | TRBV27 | CASSLEGGPSGTQYF | TGTGCCAGCAGTTTAGAGGGGGGACCTTCGGGTACGCAGTATTTT
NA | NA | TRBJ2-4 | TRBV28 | CASSLQGSAKNIQYF | TGTGCCAGCAGTTTGCAGGGATCGGCCAAAAACATTCAGTACTTC
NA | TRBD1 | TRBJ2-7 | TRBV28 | CASSDRGRGEQYF | TGTGCCAGCAGTGACAGGGGGCGAGGCGAGCAGTACTTC
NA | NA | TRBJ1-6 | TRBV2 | CASKADSPLHF | TGTGCCAGCAAAGCGGATTCACCCCTCCACTTT
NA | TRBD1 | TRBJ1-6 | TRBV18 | CASSPETGGTNSPLHF | TGTGCCAGCTCACCAGAGACAGGGGGCACCAATTCACCCCTCCACTTT
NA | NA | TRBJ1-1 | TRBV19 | CASSIGPANTEAFF | TGTGCCAGTAGTATAGGGCCAGCCAACACTGAAGCTTTCTTT
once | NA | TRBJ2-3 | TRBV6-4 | CASSDRLGVNTQYF | TGTGCCAGCAGTGACCGTTTAGGGGTGAATACGCAGTATTTT